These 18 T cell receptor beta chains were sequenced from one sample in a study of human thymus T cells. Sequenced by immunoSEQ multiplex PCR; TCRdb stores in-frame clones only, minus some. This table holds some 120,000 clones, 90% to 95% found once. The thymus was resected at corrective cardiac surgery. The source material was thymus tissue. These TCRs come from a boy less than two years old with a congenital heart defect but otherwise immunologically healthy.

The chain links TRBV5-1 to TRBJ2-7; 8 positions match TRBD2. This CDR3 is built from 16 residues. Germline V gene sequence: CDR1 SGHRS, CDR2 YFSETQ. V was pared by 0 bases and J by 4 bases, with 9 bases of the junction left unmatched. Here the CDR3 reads CASSLGPGGRRYEQYF. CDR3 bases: TGCGCCAGCAGCTTGGGGCCGGGGGGGCGTCGGTACGAGCAGTACTTC. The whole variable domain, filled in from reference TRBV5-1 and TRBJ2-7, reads KAGVTQTPRYLIKTRGQQVTLSCSPISGHRSVSWYQQTPGQGLQFLFEYFSETQRNKGNFPGRFSGRQFSNSRSEMNVSTLELGDSALYLCASSLGPGGRRYEQYFGPGTRLTVT.

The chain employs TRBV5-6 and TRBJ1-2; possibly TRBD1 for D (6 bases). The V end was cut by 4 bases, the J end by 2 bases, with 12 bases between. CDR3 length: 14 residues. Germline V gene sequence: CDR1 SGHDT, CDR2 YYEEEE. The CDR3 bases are TGTGCCAGCAGCGCGGGACATCGAAACTATGGCTACACCTTC. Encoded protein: CASSAGHRNYGYTF.

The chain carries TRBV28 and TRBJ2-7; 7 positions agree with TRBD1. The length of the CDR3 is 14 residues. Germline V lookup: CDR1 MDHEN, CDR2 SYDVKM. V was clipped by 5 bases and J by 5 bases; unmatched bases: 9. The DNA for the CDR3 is TGTGCCAGCAGTCAACACAGGGGTGATAACGAGCAGTACTTC. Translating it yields CASSQHRGDNEQYF.

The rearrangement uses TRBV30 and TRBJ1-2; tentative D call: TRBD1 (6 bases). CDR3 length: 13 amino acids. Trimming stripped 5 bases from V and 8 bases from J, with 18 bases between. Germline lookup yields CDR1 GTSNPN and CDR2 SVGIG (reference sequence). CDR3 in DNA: TGTGCCTGGGGCAGGGGTCACCCCATGGGCTACACCTTC. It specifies CAWGRGHPMGYTF.

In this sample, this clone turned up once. This chain's CDR3 is CASSLLAGEETQYF. The DNA of the CDR3 is TGCGCCAGCAGCTTGCTAGCGGGGGAAGAGACCCAGTACTTC. This rearrangement joins TRBV5-1 to TRBJ2-5, with TRBD2 matching 10 bases. Germline V lookup: CDR1 SGHRS, CDR2 YFSETQ. Trimming cost V 1 base and J 3 bases; bases outside gene matches: 0. The CDR3 totals 14 residues.

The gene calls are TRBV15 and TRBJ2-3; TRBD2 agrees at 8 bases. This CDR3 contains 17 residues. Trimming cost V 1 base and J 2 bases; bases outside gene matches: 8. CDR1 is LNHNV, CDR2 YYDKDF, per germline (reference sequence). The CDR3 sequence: CATSRGWAGGNTDTQYF. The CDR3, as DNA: TGTGCCACCAGCAGAGGCTGGGCGGGGGGTAACACAGATACGCAGTATTTT.

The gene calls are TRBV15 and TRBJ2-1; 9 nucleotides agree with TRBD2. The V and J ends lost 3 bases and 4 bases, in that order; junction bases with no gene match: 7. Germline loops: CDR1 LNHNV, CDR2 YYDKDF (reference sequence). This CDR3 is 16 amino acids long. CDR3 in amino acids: CATSSHGGRGYNEQFF. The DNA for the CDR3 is TGTGCCACCAGCAGCCATGGCGGGAGGGGGTACAATGAGCAGTTCTTC.

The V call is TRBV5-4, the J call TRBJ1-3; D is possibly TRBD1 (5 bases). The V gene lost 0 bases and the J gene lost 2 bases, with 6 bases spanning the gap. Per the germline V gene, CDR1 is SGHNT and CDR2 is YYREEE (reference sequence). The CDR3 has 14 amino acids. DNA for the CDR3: TGTGCCAGCAGCTTGGGAGGGGCTGGAAACACCATATATTTT. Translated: CASSLGGAGNTIYF.

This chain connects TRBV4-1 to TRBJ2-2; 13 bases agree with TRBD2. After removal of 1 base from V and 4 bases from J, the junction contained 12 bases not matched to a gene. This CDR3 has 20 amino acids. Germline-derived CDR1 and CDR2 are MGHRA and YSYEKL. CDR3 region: CASSQVALAGGPSGTGELFF. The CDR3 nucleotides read TGCGCCAGCAGCCAAGTCGCACTAGCGGGGGGGCCTTCGGGCACCGGGGAGCTGTTTTTT.

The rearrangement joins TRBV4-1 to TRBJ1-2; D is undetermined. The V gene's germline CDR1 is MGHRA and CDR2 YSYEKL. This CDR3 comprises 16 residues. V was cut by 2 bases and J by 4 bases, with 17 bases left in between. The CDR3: CASSQRRGKLSYGYTF. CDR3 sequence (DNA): TGCGCCAGCAGCCAACGACGAGGGAAGTTAAGCTATGGCTACACCTTC.

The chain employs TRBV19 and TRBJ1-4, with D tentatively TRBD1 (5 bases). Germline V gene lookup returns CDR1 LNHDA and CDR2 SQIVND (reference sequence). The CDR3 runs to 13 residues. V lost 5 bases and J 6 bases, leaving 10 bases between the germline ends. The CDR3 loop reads CASSPLRDEKLFF. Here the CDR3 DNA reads TGTGCCAGTAGTCCCCTCAGGGATGAAAAACTGTTTTTT.

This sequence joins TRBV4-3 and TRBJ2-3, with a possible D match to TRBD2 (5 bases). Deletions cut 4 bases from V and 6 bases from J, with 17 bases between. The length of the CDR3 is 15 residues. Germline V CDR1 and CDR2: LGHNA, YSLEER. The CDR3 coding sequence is TGCGCCAGCAGCCTAGCGAAGGAAGCCGGTGATACGCAGTATTTT. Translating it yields CASSLAKEAGDTQYF.

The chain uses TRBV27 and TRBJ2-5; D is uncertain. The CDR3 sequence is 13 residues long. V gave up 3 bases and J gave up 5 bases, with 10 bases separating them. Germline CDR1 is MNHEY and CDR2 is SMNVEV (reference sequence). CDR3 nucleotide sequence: TGTGCCAGCAGTTTCCCTCATTATGAGACCCAGTACTTC. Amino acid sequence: CASSFPHYETQYF.

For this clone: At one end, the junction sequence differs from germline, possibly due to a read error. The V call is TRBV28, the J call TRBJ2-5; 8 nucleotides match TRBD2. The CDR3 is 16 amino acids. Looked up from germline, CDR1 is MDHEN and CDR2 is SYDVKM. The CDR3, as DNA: TGTGCCAGCAGATTATCACTGCGGGGGGCTGGGGAGACCCAGTACTTC. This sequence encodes CASRLSLRGAGETQYF.

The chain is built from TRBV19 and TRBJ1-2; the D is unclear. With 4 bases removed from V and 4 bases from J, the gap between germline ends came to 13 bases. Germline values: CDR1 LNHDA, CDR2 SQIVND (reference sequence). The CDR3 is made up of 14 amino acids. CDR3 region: CASSTRATGYGYTF. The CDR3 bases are TGTGCCAGTAGTACCCGGGCCACGGGCTATGGCTACACCTTC.

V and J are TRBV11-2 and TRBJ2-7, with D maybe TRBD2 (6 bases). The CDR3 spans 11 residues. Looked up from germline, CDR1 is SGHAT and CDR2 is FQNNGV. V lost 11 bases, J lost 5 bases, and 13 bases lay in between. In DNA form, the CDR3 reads TGTGCCGACACGGGGGTCCACGAGCAGTACTTC. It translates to CADTGVHEQYF. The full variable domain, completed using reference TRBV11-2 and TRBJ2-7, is EAGVAQSPRYKIIEKRQSVAFWCNPISGHATLYWYQQILGQGPKLLIQFQNNGVVDDSQLPKDRFSAERLKGVDSTLKIQPAKLEDSAVYLCADTGVHEQYFGPGTRLTVT.

The CDR3 loop is CASSDRGGRADTQYF. CDR3 nucleotides: TGTGCCAGCAGCGACCGTGGGGGGCGCGCAGATACGCAGTATTTT. The chain couples TRBV7-2 to TRBJ2-3, with D perhaps matching TRBD1 or TRBD2 (6 bases each). Per germline, CDR1 SGHTA and CDR2 FQGNSA. This CDR3 has 15 residues. Trimming took 5 bases from V and 4 from J, leaving 16 bases between them.

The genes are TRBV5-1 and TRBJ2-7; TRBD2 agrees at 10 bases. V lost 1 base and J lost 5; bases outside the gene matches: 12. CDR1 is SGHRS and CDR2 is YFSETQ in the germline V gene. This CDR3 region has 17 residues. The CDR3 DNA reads TGCGCCAGCAGCTTGCGAATAGCGGGGGGCGGAACCCACGAGCAGTACTTC. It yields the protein CASSLRIAGGGTHEQYF.